These 22 T cell receptor beta chains share one sample of origin, sequenced in a study of identical twins. Each CDR3 protein gets one entry after TCRdb re-called the 5' RACE reads with MiXCR. The sample carries hundreds of thousands of distinct CDR3 sequences, about 7% recorded once. This sample also belongs to another study, concerning yellow fever vaccine responses in identical twins.

The sample consisted of memory (CD45RO+) T cells sorted from blood. The origin of the receptors is a woman younger than 30 in good health.

The rearrangement links TRBV12-3 or TRBV12-4 to TRBJ1-2; unclear D gene. The V end was cut by 3 bases, the J end by 7 bases, with 9 bases between. The CDR3 has 12 residues. This chain's CDR3 is CASSLGSPGYTF. CDR3 in DNA: TGTGCCAGCAGTTTGGGATCCCCTGGCTACACCTTC.

This clonotype was picked up many times. The chain uses TRBV29-1 and TRBJ2-5, with D tentatively TRBD1 (6 bases). Germline assignment: CDR1 SQVTM and CDR2 ANQGSEA. The length of the CDR3 is 12 residues. The ends were cut back, 2 bases at V and 3 bases at J, with 7 bases in the middle. The CDR3 spells CSVERGKETQYF. CDR3 nucleotides: TGCAGCGTTGAAAGGGGGAAAGAGACCCAGTACTTC.

The rearrangement joins TRBV20-1 to TRBJ2-7; maybe TRBD1 (5 bases). Germline CDR1 is DFQATT and CDR2 is SNEGSKA (reference sequence). CDR3 length: 15 residues. Trimming removed 1 base at V and 0 bases at J, with 13 bases between. CDR3 nucleotide sequence: TGCAGTGCTAGAGTATGGGGTGACAGCTCCTACGAGCAGTACGTC. Its translation is CSARVWGDSSYEQYV.

This clonotype was observed many times. The CDR3 loop is CASSFRETNTGELFF. In DNA form, the CDR3 reads TGTGCCAGCAGTTTCAGGGAGACGAACACCGGGGAGCTGTTTTTT. The genes are TRBV12-3 or TRBV12-4 and TRBJ2-2; TRBD1 or TRBD2 may be the D gene (5 bases each). V gave up 3 bases and J gave up 0 bases, with 8 bases separating them. This CDR3 spans 15 amino acids.

This clonotype was seen only a few times. The chain links TRBV12-3 or TRBV12-4 to TRBJ2-2; D not certain. The CDR3 runs 14 residues. V dropped 8 bases and J dropped 5 bases, with 15 bases sitting between them. DNA for the CDR3: TGTGCCAGCTCTTTCTACGATAAAACCGGGGAGCTGTTTTTT. As protein: CASSFYDKTGELFF.

V is TRBV7-9 and J is TRBJ2-1; D unclear. Germline V lookup: CDR1 SEHNR, CDR2 FQNEAQ (reference sequence). The ends were cut back, 2 bases at V and 8 bases at J, with 7 bases in the middle. This CDR3 region has 12 residues. The CDR3 sequence is CASSLLVDEQFF. The DNA for the CDR3 is TGTGCCAGCAGCTTACTTGTGGATGAGCAGTTCTTC.

The chain joins TRBV7-2 to TRBJ1-2; D gene ambiguous. Per germline, CDR1 SGHTA and CDR2 FQGNSA. CDR3 size: 16 residues. V lost 5 bases to trimming and J lost 6 bases, with 22 bases between them. In nucleotides, the CDR3 is TGTGCCAGCAGCGTGACACTCGGGTCTACGGGAAATGGCTACACCTTC. It codes for CASSVTLGSTGNGYTF. The full variable domain, completed using reference TRBV7-2 and TRBJ1-2, is GAGVSQSPSNKVTEKGKDVELRCDPISGHTALYWYRQSLGQGLEFLIYFQGNSAPDKSGLPSDRFSAERTGGSVSTLTIQRTQQEDSAVYLCASSVTLGSTGNGYTFGSGTRLTVV.

V and J are TRBV3-1 and TRBJ2-3, with 8 bases fitting TRBD2. Germline V gene sequence: CDR1 LGHDT, CDR2 YNNKEL (reference sequence). V lost 6 bases and J lost 5; bases outside the gene matches: 7. This CDR3 is built from 14 residues. The CDR3 protein is CASSRSSGRDTQYF. The CDR3 DNA is TGTGCCAGCAGTCGTTCTAGCGGGCGAGATACGCAGTATTTT.

This clonotype was detected only a few times. The chain recombines TRBV24-1 with TRBJ2-7, with 8 bases aligning to TRBD1. Germline CDR1 is KGHDR and CDR2 is SFDVKD. Trimming removed 3 bases from V and 6 bases from J; junction bases left unmatched: 6. The CDR3 totals 14 residues. The CDR3 loop reads CATSDPDRESEQYF. CDR3 coding DNA: TGTGCCACCAGTGATCCGGACAGGGAGTCCGAGCAGTACTTC.

This chain uses TRBV28 with TRBJ1-2; a weak D match, TRBD1 (5 bases). CDR1 is MDHEN and CDR2 is SYDVKM in the germline V gene. Trimming stripped 5 bases from V and 6 bases from J, with 10 bases between. CDR3 length: 12 residues. In DNA, the CDR3 is TGTGCCAGCAGTGAAGACAGTAATGGCTACACCTTC. It codes for CASSEDSNGYTF.

The chain is built from TRBV7-3 and TRBJ2-1, with D uncertain. Deletions cut 5 bases from V and 5 bases from J, with 13 bases between. This CDR3 is 14 amino acids long. The germline V gene encodes CDR1 SGHTA and CDR2 FQGTGA. The CDR3 is CASSPQDRDNEQFF. The DNA of the CDR3 is TGTGCCAGCAGCCCCCAGGACCGCGACAATGAGCAGTTCTTC. The full variable domain, rest sourced from reference TRBV7-3 and TRBJ2-1, is GAGVSQTPSNKVTEKGKYVELRCDPISGHTALYWYRQSLGQGPEFLIYFQGTGAADDSGLPNDRFFAVRPEGSVSTLKIQRTERGDSAVYLCASSPQDRDNEQFFGPGTRLTVL.

Ten or more counts support this clonotype. The chain links TRBV7-8 to TRBJ2-3, with 8 positions matching TRBD2. The CDR3 is 15 residues long. The V segment lost 3 bases and the J segment 3 bases; nucleotides outside the gene matches: 5. Germline V gene lookup returns CDR1 SGHVS and CDR2 FQNEAQ. The CDR3 nucleotides read TGTGCCAGCAGCTTGGGGGGACTAGGAACAGATACGCAGTATTTT. It translates to CASSLGGLGTDTQYF.

This clonotype came up many times. The chain combines TRBV12-3 or TRBV12-4 with TRBJ1-5; D gene ambiguous. The CDR3 contains 13 residues. V dropped 5 bases and J dropped 10 bases, with 15 bases sitting between them. The CDR3 loop is CASSQDAISPQHF. In DNA, the CDR3 is TGTGCCAGCAGTCAGGACGCAATCAGCCCCCAGCATTTT.

In this sample, this clonotype turned up many times. The chain has TRBV7-2 and TRBJ2-3; D not certain. V lost 0 bases to trimming and J lost 0 bases, with 13 bases between them. The CDR3 sequence is 17 residues long. Germline CDR1 is SGHTA and CDR2 is FQGNSA. DNA for the CDR3: TGTGCCAGCAGCTTAGCGTCATACGAGGCTAGCACAGATACGCAGTATTTT. Its protein is CASSLASYEASTDTQYF.

This clonotype appeared once. This may be a read error: a much more frequent sequence differs by one nucleotide. This chain links TRBV5-1 with TRBJ2-2, with unresolved D. CDR1 and CDR2 (germline): SGHRS, YFSETQ. The CDR3 covers 13 residues. V lost 4 bases and J lost 7, with 11 bases in between. The CDR3 here is CASSPTRSGELFF. The DNA of the CDR3 is TGCGCCAGCAGCCCGACCCGGAGCGGGGAGCTGTTTTTT. The full variable domain, its missing parts supplied by reference TRBV5-1 and TRBJ2-2, is KAGVTQTPRYLIKTRGQQVTLSCSPISGHRSVSWYQQTPGQGLQFLFEYFSETQRNKGNFPGRFSGRQFSNSRSEMNVSTLELGDSALYLCASSPTRSGELFFGEGSRLTVL.

This clonotype was picked up a small number of times. The rearrangement uses TRBV12-3 or TRBV12-4 and TRBJ1-1; 8 bases match TRBD1. The CDR3 consists of 18 residues. Germline trimming cut 7 bases from V and 1 base from J; bases unmatched to any gene: 17. CDR3: CASNPGSQGASWNTEAFF. CDR3 nucleotide sequence: TGTGCCAGCAACCCAGGGAGCCAGGGGGCGAGTTGGAACACTGAAGCTTTCTTT.

The rearrangement joins TRBV7-8 to TRBJ1-2, with 12 bases identical to TRBD1. CDR1 is SGHVS, CDR2 FQNEAQ, per germline. With 0 bases clipped from V and 8 bases from J, the junction kept 4 bases outside the gene matches. The CDR3 is 15 amino acids. Here the CDR3 DNA reads TGTGCCAGCAGCTTAGCGGGACAGGGGGCGCGGGGCTACACCTTC. Protein product: CASSLAGQGARGYTF.

This clonotype was detected only a few times. The V gene is TRBV19, the J gene TRBJ2-2; D call uncertain. The CDR3 runs to 16 residues. Germline V gene sequence: CDR1 LNHDA, CDR2 SQIVND (reference sequence). The V and J ends lost 5 bases and 6 bases respectively, with 19 bases between them. CDR3 in DNA: TGTGCCAGTAGTCCCCTAACGGCCGGCTTCCCCGGGGAGCTGTTTTTT. Translation: CASSPLTAGFPGELFF.

V usage is TRBV10-3 and J usage is TRBJ2-1; no definite D call. CDR3 size: 14 residues. Germline CDR1 and CDR2: ENHRY and SYGVKD. With 6 bases removed from V and 0 bases from J, the gap between germline ends came to 9 bases. DNA for the CDR3: TGTGCCATCAGGGATGAAAGCTCCTACAATGAGCAGTTCTTC. Amino acids: CAIRDESSYNEQFF.

Only a few counts were recorded for this clonotype. The rearrangement uses TRBV27 and TRBJ2-2, with a tentative D call TRBD1 (5 bases). V was shortened by 9 bases and J by 0 bases, with 14 bases between the two germline ends. The CDR3 consists of 15 residues. Per the germline V gene, CDR1 is MNHEY and CDR2 is SMNVEV (reference sequence). CDR3 nucleotides: TGTGCCAGTAGTCAGGGTCCGGCGAACACCGGGGAGCTGTTTTTT. Its protein is CASSQGPANTGELFF.

This clonotype was picked up many times. The V gene is TRBV10-3, the J gene TRBJ2-3; D unclear. V lost 2 bases and J lost 4, with 10 bases in between. Germline V gene sequence: CDR1 ENHRY, CDR2 SYGVKD. CDR3 length: 14 amino acids. The CDR3 protein is CAISESFPPDTQYF. The CDR3 nucleotides are TGTGCCATCAGTGAGAGTTTCCCACCAGATACGCAGTATTTT.

This clonotype was counted many times. The chain carries TRBV12-3 or TRBV12-4 and TRBJ1-1, with D perhaps matching TRBD1 (5 bases). The V gene lost 3 bases and the J gene lost 0 bases, with 11 bases spanning the gap. The CDR3 runs 15 residues. CDR3 sequence: CASSFFQGLNTEAFF. The CDR3 coding sequence is TGTGCCAGCAGTTTTTTCCAGGGTTTGAACACTGAAGCTTTCTTT.